This is a list of T cell receptor beta chains from one sample in a study of T cell repertoires in cytomegalovirus infection. TCRdb re-called the reads through MiXCR, storing one row per CDR3 protein. This table holds 480,000 or so distinct CDR3 sequences, about 11% found once. Sample: PBMCs. The receptors originated from a human donor in good health (CMV status not recorded). Some clones in this sample may be carry-over from other donors' samples. CDR3s include the opening cysteine and the closing phenylalanine or tryptophan. The order of the fields is V gene, J gene, clone size, D gene, CDR3 protein, CDR3 DNA. The D gene is left open where the match is weak. Clone sizes are given selectively: once, few, many, or a class where the clone is expanded.

V gene: TRBV6-1; J gene: TRBJ1-2; clone size: many; D gene: -; CDR3 protein: CASAWDAGNYGYTF; CDR3 DNA: TGTGCCAGCGCATGGGACGCAGGGAACTATGGCTACACCTTC
V gene: TRBV5-4; J gene: TRBJ2-7; clone size: many; D gene: TRBD1; CDR3 protein: CASSLGQGSPYEQYF; CDR3 DNA: TGTGCCAGCAGCTTGGGACAGGGGTCTCCCTACGAGCAGTACTTC
V gene: TRBV4-2; J gene: TRBJ1-6; clone size: many; D gene: -; CDR3 protein: CASSQVLDSNSPLHF; CDR3 DNA: TGTGCCAGCAGCCAAGTATTGGACAGTAATTCACCCCTCCACTTT
V gene: TRBV6-2/TRBV6-3; J gene: TRBJ2-2; clone size: -; D gene: -; CDR3 protein: CASSWDRATGELFF; CDR3 DNA: TGTGCCAGCAGTTGGGACCGAGCCACCGGGGAGCTGTTTTTT
V gene: TRBV11-1; J gene: TRBJ2-7; clone size: many; D gene: TRBD1; CDR3 protein: CASSRRDRGSYEQYF; CDR3 DNA: TGTGCCAGCAGTCGTAGGGACAGAGGCTCCTACGAGCAGTACTTC
V gene: TRBV9; J gene: TRBJ1-1; clone size: many; D gene: TRBD1; CDR3 protein: CASSVGQGSFGTEAFF; CDR3 DNA: TGTGCCAGCAGCGTTGGACAGGGCTCCTTCGGCACTGAAGCTTTCTTT
V gene: TRBV30; J gene: TRBJ2-7; clone size: -; D gene: -; CDR3 protein: CAWTHSDYEQYF; CDR3 DNA: TGTGCCTGGACCCACAGTGACTACGAGCAGTACTTC
V gene: TRBV20-1; J gene: TRBJ1-3; clone size: few; D gene: -; CDR3 protein: CSAREGGFSGNTIYF; CDR3 DNA: TGCAGTGCTAGGGAGGGGGGATTCTCTGGAAACACCATATATTTT
V gene: TRBV7-9; J gene: TRBJ1-3; clone size: -; D gene: -; CDR3 protein: CASSSLGGNTIYF; CDR3 DNA: TGTGCCAGCAGCTCCCTCGGTGGAAACACCATATATTTT
V gene: TRBV11-3; J gene: TRBJ2-1; clone size: many; D gene: TRBD2; CDR3 protein: CASSLASGTTGEQFF; CDR3 DNA: TGTGCCAGCAGCTTAGCTAGCGGGACCACCGGCGAGCAGTTCTTC
V gene: TRBV11-1; J gene: TRBJ2-1; clone size: many; D gene: -; CDR3 protein: CASSLMPDNEQFF; CDR3 DNA: TGTGCCAGCAGCTTAATGCCGGACAATGAGCAGTTCTTC
V gene: TRBV6-2/TRBV6-3; J gene: TRBJ1-5; clone size: few; D gene: -; CDR3 protein: CASRDQVGGAQPQHF; CDR3 DNA: TGTGCCAGCAGGGATCAAGTGGGGGGCGCCCAGCCCCAGCATTTT
V gene: TRBV28; J gene: TRBJ2-7; clone size: many; D gene: TRBD1; CDR3 protein: CASSSSDRGGQYF; CDR3 DNA: TGTGCCAGCAGTTCCTCAGACAGGGGCGGGCAGTACTTC
V gene: TRBV12-3/TRBV12-4; J gene: TRBJ1-3; clone size: -; D gene: TRBD1; CDR3 protein: CASSRKQGSGNTIYF; CDR3 DNA: TGTGCCAGCAGTCGCAAACAGGGGAGTGGAAACACCATATATTTT
V gene: TRBV12-3/TRBV12-4; J gene: TRBJ1-4; clone size: many; D gene: -; CDR3 protein: CASGKRRGEKLFF; CDR3 DNA: TGTGCCAGCGGGAAAAGACGAGGTGAAAAACTGTTTTTT
V gene: TRBV20-1; J gene: TRBJ1-2; clone size: many; D gene: -; CDR3 protein: CSARGQIYGYTF; CDR3 DNA: TGCAGTGCTAGAGGACAGATCTATGGCTACACCTTC
V gene: TRBV7-2; J gene: TRBJ2-1; clone size: many; D gene: -; CDR3 protein: CASSSSGSYNEQFF; CDR3 DNA: TGTGCCAGCAGCTCAAGCGGCTCCTACAATGAGCAGTTCTTC
V gene: TRBV20-1; J gene: TRBJ1-2; clone size: many; D gene: -; CDR3 protein: CSARSRTRGGYTF; CDR3 DNA: TGCAGTGCTAGATCCCGGACGCGGGGTGGCTACACCTTC
V gene: TRBV10-3; J gene: TRBJ2-7; clone size: many; D gene: TRBD1; CDR3 protein: CAISETTDRAPYEQYF; CDR3 DNA: TGTGCCATCAGTGAGACAACGGACAGGGCACCCTACGAGCAGTACTTC
V gene: TRBV10-3; J gene: TRBJ1-4; clone size: many; D gene: -; CDR3 protein: CAARGTGEKLFF; CDR3 DNA: TGTGCCGCCAGGGGTACTGGGGAAAAACTGTTTTTT
V gene: TRBV28; J gene: TRBJ2-5; clone size: many; D gene: -; CDR3 protein: CASRTAGETQYF; CDR3 DNA: TGTGCCAGCAGAACGGCTGGGGAGACCCAGTACTTC
V gene: TRBV7-9; J gene: TRBJ2-7; clone size: many; D gene: TRBD2; CDR3 protein: CASSSRGVSGSHEQYF; CDR3 DNA: TGTGCCAGCAGCTCCAGGGGGGTTAGCGGGAGCCACGAGCAGTACTTC
V gene: TRBV5-1; J gene: TRBJ2-1; clone size: many; D gene: -; CDR3 protein: CASRLEDNEQFF; CDR3 DNA: TGCGCCAGCAGATTAGAAGACAATGAGCAGTTCTTC
V gene: TRBV27; J gene: TRBJ1-1; clone size: few; D gene: -; CDR3 protein: CASSHSIQGEAFF; CDR3 DNA: TGTGCCAGCAGCCATAGCATACAGGGTGAAGCTTTCTTT
V gene: TRBV19; J gene: TRBJ2-1; clone size: -; D gene: TRBD2; CDR3 protein: CASSLSGGAREQFF; CDR3 DNA: TGTGCCAGTAGCCTAAGCGGGGGGGCGCGGGAGCAGTTCTTC
V gene: TRBV3-1; J gene: TRBJ2-2; clone size: few; D gene: -; CDR3 protein: CASVLRGTGELFF; CDR3 DNA: TGTGCCAGCGTACTACGCGGCACCGGGGAGCTGTTTTTT
V gene: TRBV10-3; J gene: TRBJ1-2; clone size: many; D gene: -; CDR3 protein: CAIGGGSHGYTF; CDR3 DNA: TGTGCCATCGGAGGGGGATCTCACGGCTACACCTTC
V gene: TRBV7-2; J gene: TRBJ2-1; clone size: many; D gene: TRBD2; CDR3 protein: CASSSSESGSSKEVFF; CDR3 DNA: TGTGCCAGCAGCTCAAGTGAGAGCGGGAGCTCCAAAGAAGTGTTCTTC
V gene: TRBV7-2; J gene: TRBJ2-5; clone size: many; D gene: TRBD2; CDR3 protein: CASSLARTSDGETQYF; CDR3 DNA: TGTGCCAGCAGCTTAGCAAGGACTAGCGATGGAGAGACCCAGTACTTC
V gene: TRBV7-9; J gene: TRBJ1-5; clone size: -; D gene: -; CDR3 protein: CASSPEGGPQHF; CDR3 DNA: TGTGCCAGCAGCCCCGAGGGAGGCCCTCAGCATTTT
V gene: TRBV29-1; J gene: TRBJ1-1; clone size: -; D gene: -; CDR3 protein: CSSTSRGGTEAFF; CDR3 DNA: TGCAGCTCCACCTCGCGGGGGGGCACTGAAGCTTTCTTT
V gene: TRBV20-1; J gene: TRBJ2-7; clone size: many; D gene: -; CDR3 protein: CSAHRDASYEQYF; CDR3 DNA: TGCAGTGCTCACCGGGACGCAAGCTACGAGCAGTACTTC
V gene: TRBV28; J gene: TRBJ2-1; clone size: many; D gene: -; CDR3 protein: CASRSDLGFNEQFF; CDR3 DNA: TGTGCCAGCAGATCTGATTTAGGATTCAATGAGCAGTTCTTC
V gene: TRBV20-1; J gene: TRBJ2-2; clone size: -; D gene: -; CDR3 protein: CSARDANTGELFF; CDR3 DNA: TGCAGTGCGAGAGACGCGAACACCGGGGAGCTGTTTTTT
V gene: TRBV5-4; J gene: TRBJ1-2; clone size: many; D gene: -; CDR3 protein: CASSLIQADPSDGYTF; CDR3 DNA: TGTGCCAGCAGCTTGATTCAGGCCGACCCCTCGGATGGCTACACCTTC
V gene: TRBV20-1; J gene: TRBJ2-3; clone size: -; D gene: -; CDR3 protein: CSARSPFDTDTQYF; CDR3 DNA: TGCAGTGCTAGATCACCCTTCGACACAGATACGCAGTATTTT
V gene: TRBV18; J gene: TRBJ1-5; clone size: -; D gene: -; CDR3 protein: CASSRQTNQPQHF; CDR3 DNA: TGTGCCAGCTCAAGACAGACAAATCAGCCCCAGCATTTT
V gene: TRBV6-1; J gene: TRBJ1-5; clone size: many; D gene: TRBD1; CDR3 protein: CASSRTGDISPQHF; CDR3 DNA: TGTGCCAGCAGCCGGACAGGGGATATTTCGCCCCAGCATTTT
V gene: TRBV7-2; J gene: TRBJ2-3; clone size: many; D gene: TRBD2; CDR3 protein: CASSLDSLAGTDTQYF; CDR3 DNA: TGTGCCAGCAGCTTAGATAGTCTAGCGGGAACAGATACGCAGTATTTT
V gene: TRBV5-5; J gene: TRBJ1-5; clone size: few; D gene: -; CDR3 protein: CASSPGLSYSNQPQHF; CDR3 DNA: TGTGCCAGCTCTCCGGGGCTCAGCTATAGCAATCAGCCCCAGCATTTT
V gene: TRBV19; J gene: TRBJ2-1; clone size: -; D gene: TRBD1; CDR3 protein: CATQGQHYNEQFF; CDR3 DNA: TGTGCCACCCAGGGACAGCACTACAATGAGCAGTTCTTC
V gene: TRBV7-2; J gene: TRBJ1-6; clone size: many; D gene: TRBD1; CDR3 protein: CASVPRGGTPLHF; CDR3 DNA: TGTGCCAGCGTCCCCAGGGGGGGAACACCCCTCCACTTT
V gene: TRBV20-1; J gene: TRBJ2-1; clone size: many; D gene: TRBD1; CDR3 protein: CSAAGTGEYNEQFF; CDR3 DNA: TGCAGTGCCGCCGGGACAGGGGAGTACAATGAGCAGTTCTTC
V gene: TRBV7-8; J gene: TRBJ2-3; clone size: many; D gene: TRBD2; CDR3 protein: CASSLAGTSGTDTQYF; CDR3 DNA: TGTGCCAGCAGCTTAGCTGGGACTAGCGGCACAGATACGCAGTATTTT
V gene: TRBV7-3; J gene: TRBJ2-3; clone size: many; D gene: TRBD2; CDR3 protein: CASSLGFSGSLDTQYF; CDR3 DNA: TGTGCCAGCAGCTTAGGGTTTAGCGGGAGCTTGGATACGCAGTATTTT
V gene: TRBV24-1; J gene: TRBJ1-5; clone size: -; D gene: -; CDR3 protein: CATGGGSLAGPQHF; CDR3 DNA: TGTGCCACCGGGGGGGGCTCCTTAGCGGGGCCCCAGCATTTT
V gene: TRBV27; J gene: TRBJ2-4; clone size: -; D gene: -; CDR3 protein: CASSGARAKNIQYF; CDR3 DNA: TGTGCCAGCAGTGGTGCGAGAGCCAAAAACATTCAGTACTTC
V gene: TRBV6-6; J gene: TRBJ2-2; clone size: many; D gene: TRBD1; CDR3 protein: CASSFRTGKSGELFF; CDR3 DNA: TGTGCCAGCAGCTTCCGGACAGGGAAATCCGGGGAGCTGTTTTTT
V gene: TRBV27; J gene: TRBJ1-2; clone size: -; D gene: -; CDR3 protein: CASSLSQGTYGYTF; CDR3 DNA: TGTGCCAGCAGTTTATCGCAAGGGACCTATGGCTACACCTTC
V gene: TRBV20-1; J gene: TRBJ1-2; clone size: -; D gene: -; CDR3 protein: CSAQDDYGYTF; CDR3 DNA: TGCAGTGCTCAGGATGACTATGGCTACACCTTC
V gene: TRBV12-3/TRBV12-4; J gene: TRBJ2-3; clone size: many; D gene: -; CDR3 protein: CASRPGGRAAGDPQTDTQYF; CDR3 DNA: TGTGCCAGCAGACCAGGGGGGCGAGCAGCGGGAGACCCCCAGACAGATACGCAGTATTTT
V gene: TRBV9; J gene: TRBJ2-7; clone size: -; D gene: -; CDR3 protein: CASSVGGSASYEQYF; CDR3 DNA: TGTGCCAGCAGCGTAGGGGGTAGCGCCTCCTACGAGCAGTACTTC
V gene: TRBV29-1; J gene: TRBJ2-7; clone size: -; D gene: -; CDR3 protein: CSVAQRLTGFEQYF; CDR3 DNA: TGCAGCGTTGCACAGCGCCTTACAGGGTTCGAGCAGTACTTC
V gene: TRBV25-1; J gene: TRBJ2-2; clone size: -; D gene: TRBD1; CDR3 protein: CASSDRGPVTGELFF; CDR3 DNA: TGTGCCAGCAGTGACAGGGGGCCGGTCACCGGGGAGCTGTTTTTT
V gene: TRBV28; J gene: TRBJ1-5; clone size: few; D gene: TRBD1; CDR3 protein: CASSLFGRGDQPQHF; CDR3 DNA: TGTGCCAGCAGTTTATTTGGCAGGGGGGATCAGCCCCAGCATTTT
V gene: TRBV7-2; J gene: TRBJ1-2; clone size: many; D gene: -; CDR3 protein: CASSLEQGGYGYTF; CDR3 DNA: TGTGCCAGCAGCTTAGAGCAGGGCGGCTATGGCTACACCTTC
V gene: TRBV20-1; J gene: TRBJ2-1; clone size: many; D gene: -; CDR3 protein: CSARGEFEQFF; CDR3 DNA: TGCAGTGCTAGAGGGGAGTTTGAGCAGTTCTTC
V gene: TRBV3-1; J gene: TRBJ1-1; clone size: -; D gene: TRBD1; CDR3 protein: CASSPRQGHRGLTEAFF; CDR3 DNA: TGTGCCAGCAGCCCCCGTCAGGGGCACAGGGGGCTTACTGAAGCTTTCTTT
V gene: TRBV11-2; J gene: TRBJ2-1; clone size: many; D gene: TRBD1; CDR3 protein: CASSSGTVPSYNEQFF; CDR3 DNA: TGTGCCAGCAGCTCCGGGACAGTACCCTCCTACAATGAGCAGTTCTTC